Following are 6 T cell receptor beta chains from one sample sequenced in a study of OX40 agonist ivuxolimab in advanced cancers. Profiled with immunoSEQ multiplex PCR; TCRdb holds only in-frame clones, not every one. The table lists some 57,000 clones, 90% of them singletons. This material consisted of CD4+ or CD8+ T cells sorted from blood, taken in a trial of the OX40 agonist ivuxolimab. Source of these receptors: an adult with an advanced solid tumor such as melanoma, head and neck, liver or kidney cancer.

The chain has TRBV7-2 and TRBJ2-3; D gene ambiguous. Trimming stripped 1 base from V and 6 bases from J, with 8 bases between. The CDR3 sequence is 13 residues long. From germline, CDR1 is SGHTA and CDR2 FQGNSA. The CDR3 protein is CASSLGISDTQYF. As DNA, the CDR3 is TGTGCCAGCAGCTTAGGAATCTCGGATACGCAGTATTTT.

The V gene is TRBV11-1, the J gene TRBJ2-1, with TRBD2 matching 12 bases. CDR3 length: 17 residues. V gave up 3 bases and J gave up 7 bases; unmatched junction bases: 10. Germline V CDR1 and CDR2: SGHAT, FQDESV (reference sequence). The CDR3 region has the DNA TGTGCCAGCAGCTTGCGCCAGCTAGCGGGGGGGCAAAATGAGCAGTTCTTC. The encoded protein is CASSLRQLAGGQNEQFF. Together with reference TRBV11-1 and TRBJ2-1, the CDR3 gives the full variable domain: EAEVAQSPRYKITEKSQAVAFWCDPISGHATLYWYRQILGQGPELLVQFQDESVVDDSQLPKDRFSAERLKGVDSTLKIQPAELGDSAMYLCASSLRQLAGGQNEQFFGPGTRLTVL.

The chain couples TRBV28 to TRBJ1-1; D remains unclear. Germline-derived CDR1 and CDR2 are MDHEN and SYDVKM. The germline V and J ends were trimmed by 3 bases and 3 bases, with 8 bases remaining between them. This CDR3 contains 13 residues. The CDR3 nucleotides are TGTGCCAGCAGTTTGCGTAGGGACACTGAAGCTTTCTTT. It is translated as CASSLRRDTEAFF.

J is TRBJ1-4 and V is TRBV11-3; D is undetermined. This CDR3 spans 13 amino acids. Looked up from germline, CDR1 is SGHNT and CDR2 is YENEEA. V was shortened by 0 bases and J by 3 bases, with 2 bases between the two germline ends. This CDR3 reads CASSLEANEKLFF. CDR3 in DNA: TGTGCCAGCAGCTTAGAGGCTAATGAAAAACTGTTTTTT.

V gene TRBV5-4 combines with J gene TRBJ1-1; D gene uncertain. There are 14 residues in the CDR3. The germline V gene encodes CDR1 SGHNT and CDR2 YYREEE (reference sequence). V shed 4 bases and J shed 2 bases, with 12 bases lying between them. DNA for the CDR3: TGTGCCAGCAGCCGTTGGGGAGCTAACACTGAAGCTTTCTTT. Residues: CASSRWGANTEAFF. Filled out from reference TRBV5-4 and TRBJ1-1, the complete variable domain reads ETGVTQSPTHLIKTRGQQVTLRCSSQSGHNTVSWYQQALGQGPQFIFQYYREEENGRGNFPPRFSGLQFPNYSSELNVNALELDDSALYLCASSRWGANTEAFFGQGTRLTVV.

A note on this clone: At one of its ends the junction is not consistent with the germline gene, which may arise from a read error. The chain has TRBV7-7 and TRBJ2-2, with unresolved D. The CDR3 covers 15 residues. Germline-derived CDR1 and CDR2 are SSHAT and FNYEAQ (reference sequence). The chain's CDR3 is CASSLGGLNTGELFF. The CDR3 DNA reads as TGTGCTAGCAGCTTAGGCGGATTGAACACCGGGGAGCTGTTTTTT.